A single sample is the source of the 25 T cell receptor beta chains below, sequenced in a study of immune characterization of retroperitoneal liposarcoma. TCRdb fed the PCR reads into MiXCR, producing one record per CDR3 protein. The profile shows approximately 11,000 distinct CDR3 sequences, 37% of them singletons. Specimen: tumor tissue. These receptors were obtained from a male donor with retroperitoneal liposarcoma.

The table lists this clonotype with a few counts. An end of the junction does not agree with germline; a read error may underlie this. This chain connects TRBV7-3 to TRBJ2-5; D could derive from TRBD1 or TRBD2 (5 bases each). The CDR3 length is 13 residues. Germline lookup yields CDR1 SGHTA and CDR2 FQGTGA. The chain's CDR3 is CASSLRTDTREFF. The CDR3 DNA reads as TGTGCCAGCAGCCTACGGACGGATACCAGGGAGTTCTTC. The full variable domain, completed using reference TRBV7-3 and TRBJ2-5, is GAGVSQTPSNKVTEKGKYVELRCDPISGHTALYWYRQSLGQGPEFLIYFQGTGAADDSGLPNDRFFAVRPEGSVSTLKIQRTERGDSAVYLCASSLRTDTREFFGPGTRLLVL.

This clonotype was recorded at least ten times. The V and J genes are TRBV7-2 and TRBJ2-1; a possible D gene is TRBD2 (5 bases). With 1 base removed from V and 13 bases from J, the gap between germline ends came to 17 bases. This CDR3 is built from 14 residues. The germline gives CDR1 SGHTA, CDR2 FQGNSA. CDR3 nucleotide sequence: TGTGCCAGCAGCTTAGTTGACTACCAAGAGACCCAGTTCTTC. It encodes CASSLVDYQETQFF.

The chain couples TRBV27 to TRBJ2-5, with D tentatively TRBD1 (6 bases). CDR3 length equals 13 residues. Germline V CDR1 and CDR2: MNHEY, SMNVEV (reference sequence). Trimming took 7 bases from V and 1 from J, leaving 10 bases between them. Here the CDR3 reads CASKNRAQETQYF. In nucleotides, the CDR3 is TGTGCCAGCAAGAACAGGGCCCAAGAGACCCAGTACTTC.

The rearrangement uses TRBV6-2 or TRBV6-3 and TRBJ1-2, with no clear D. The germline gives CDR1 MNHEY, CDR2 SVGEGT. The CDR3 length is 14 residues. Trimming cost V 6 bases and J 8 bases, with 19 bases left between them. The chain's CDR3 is CASRENPLDLGYTF. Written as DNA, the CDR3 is TGTGCCAGCAGGGAAAATCCTTTAGACCTCGGCTACACCTTC.

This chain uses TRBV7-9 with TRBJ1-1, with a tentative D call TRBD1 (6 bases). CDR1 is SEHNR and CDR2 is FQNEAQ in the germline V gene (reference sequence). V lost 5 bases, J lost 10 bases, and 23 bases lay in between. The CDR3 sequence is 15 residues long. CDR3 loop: CASSPSRAGARGAFF. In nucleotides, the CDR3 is TGTGCCAGCAGCCCTAGTAGGGCAGGGGCTAGAGGAGCTTTCTTT.

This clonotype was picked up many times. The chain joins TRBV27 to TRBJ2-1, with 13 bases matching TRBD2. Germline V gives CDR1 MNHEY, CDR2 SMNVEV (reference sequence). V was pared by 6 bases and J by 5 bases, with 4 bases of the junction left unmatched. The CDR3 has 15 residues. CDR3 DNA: TGTGCCAGCAGATCCGGGACTAGCGGGAACAATGAGCAGTTCTTC. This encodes CASRSGTSGNNEQFF.

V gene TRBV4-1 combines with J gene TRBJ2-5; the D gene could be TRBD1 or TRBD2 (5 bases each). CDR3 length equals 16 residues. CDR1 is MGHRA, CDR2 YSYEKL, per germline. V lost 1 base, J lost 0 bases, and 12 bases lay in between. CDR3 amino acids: CASSQGHEGNQETQYF. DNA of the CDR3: TGCGCCAGCAGCCAAGGCCACGAGGGGAACCAAGAGACCCAGTACTTC.

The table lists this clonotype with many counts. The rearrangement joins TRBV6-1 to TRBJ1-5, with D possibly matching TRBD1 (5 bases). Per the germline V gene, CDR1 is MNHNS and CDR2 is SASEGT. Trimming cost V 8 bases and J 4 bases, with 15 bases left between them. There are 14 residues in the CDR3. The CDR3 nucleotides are TGTGCCAGCGTTTTCGGGGCTGGGAATCAGCCCCAGCATTTT. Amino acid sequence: CASVFGAGNQPQHF.

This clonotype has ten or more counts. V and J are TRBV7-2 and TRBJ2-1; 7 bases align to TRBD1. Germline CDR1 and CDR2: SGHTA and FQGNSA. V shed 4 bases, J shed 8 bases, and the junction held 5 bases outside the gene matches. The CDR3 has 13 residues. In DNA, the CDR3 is TGTGCCAGCAGCTCGAAACAGGGGCATGAGCAGTTCTTC. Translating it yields CASSSKQGHEQFF.

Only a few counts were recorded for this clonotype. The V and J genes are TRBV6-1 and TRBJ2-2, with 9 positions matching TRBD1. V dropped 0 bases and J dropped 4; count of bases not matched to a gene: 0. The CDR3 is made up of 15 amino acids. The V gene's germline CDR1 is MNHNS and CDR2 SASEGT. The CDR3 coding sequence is TGTGCCAGCAGTGAAGCGGGACAGGGCACCGGGGAGCTGTTTTTT. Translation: CASSEAGQGTGELFF.

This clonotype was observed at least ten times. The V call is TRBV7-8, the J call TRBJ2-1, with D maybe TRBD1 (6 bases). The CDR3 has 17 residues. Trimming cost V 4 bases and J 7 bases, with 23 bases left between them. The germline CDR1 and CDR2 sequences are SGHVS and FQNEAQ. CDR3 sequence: CASSSLGGVGRRNEQFF. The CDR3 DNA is TGTGCCAGCAGCTCCCTAGGGGGTGTAGGACGCAGGAATGAGCAGTTCTTC.

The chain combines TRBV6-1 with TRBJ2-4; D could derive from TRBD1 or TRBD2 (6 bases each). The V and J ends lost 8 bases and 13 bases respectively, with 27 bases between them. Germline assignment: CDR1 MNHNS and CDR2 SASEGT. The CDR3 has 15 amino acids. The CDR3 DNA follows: TGTGCCAGCGGGGTGGGGGGCGGGATACGTCGGGGGCAGTACTTC. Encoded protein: CASGVGGGIRRGQYF.

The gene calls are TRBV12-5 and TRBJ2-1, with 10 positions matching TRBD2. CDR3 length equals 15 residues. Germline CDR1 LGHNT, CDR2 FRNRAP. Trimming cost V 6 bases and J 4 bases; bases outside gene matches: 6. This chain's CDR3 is CASGKAGGLYNEQFF. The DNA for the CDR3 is TGTGCTAGTGGAAAAGCGGGGGGGCTTTACAATGAGCAGTTCTTC.

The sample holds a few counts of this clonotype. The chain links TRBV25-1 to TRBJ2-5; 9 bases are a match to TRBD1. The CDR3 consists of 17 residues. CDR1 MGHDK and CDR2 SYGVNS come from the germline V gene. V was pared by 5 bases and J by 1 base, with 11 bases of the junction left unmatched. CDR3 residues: CASSSNRGHDTQETQYF. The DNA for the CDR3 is TGTGCCAGCAGTTCGAACAGGGGGCACGATACCCAAGAGACCCAGTACTTC. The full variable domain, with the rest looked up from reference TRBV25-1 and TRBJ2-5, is EADIYQTPRYLVIGTGKKITLECSQTMGHDKMYWYQQDPGMELHLIHYSYGVNSTEKGDLSSESTVSRIRTEHFPLTLESARPSHTSQYLCASSSNRGHDTQETQYFGPGTRLLVL.

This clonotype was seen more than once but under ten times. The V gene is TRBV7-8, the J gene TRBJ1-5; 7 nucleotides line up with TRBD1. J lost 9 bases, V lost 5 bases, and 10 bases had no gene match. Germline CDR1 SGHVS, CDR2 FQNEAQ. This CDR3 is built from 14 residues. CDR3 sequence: CASSARDSEGPQHF. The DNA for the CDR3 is TGTGCCAGCAGCGCCCGGGACAGCGAGGGGCCCCAGCATTTT.

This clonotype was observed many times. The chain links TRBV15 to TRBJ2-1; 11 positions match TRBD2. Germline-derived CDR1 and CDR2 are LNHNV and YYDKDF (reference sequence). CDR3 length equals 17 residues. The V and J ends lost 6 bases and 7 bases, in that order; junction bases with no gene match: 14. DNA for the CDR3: TGTGCCACCAGAGGTCTTTTTAGCGGGAGGGCCGGAAATGAGCAGTTCTTC. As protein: CATRGLFSGRAGNEQFF. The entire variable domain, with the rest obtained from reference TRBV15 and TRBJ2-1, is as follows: DAMVIQNPRYQVTQFGKPVTLSCSQTLNHNVMYWYQQKSSQAPKLLFHYYDKDFNNEADTPDNFQSRRPNTSFCFLDIRSPGLGDTAMYLCATRGLFSGRAGNEQFFGPGTRLTVL.

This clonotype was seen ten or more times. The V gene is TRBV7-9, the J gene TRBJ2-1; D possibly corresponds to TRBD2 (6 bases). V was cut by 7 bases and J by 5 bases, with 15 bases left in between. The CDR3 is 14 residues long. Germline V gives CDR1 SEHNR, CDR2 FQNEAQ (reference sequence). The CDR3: CASTFTGSDNEQFF. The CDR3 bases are TGTGCCAGCACCTTTACCGGGAGTGACAATGAGCAGTTCTTC.

CDR3 nucleotides: TGTGCCAGCAAGGCCCTCTTGCCCGAGGGTGAGCAGTTCTTC. Amino acids: CASKALLPEGEQFF. This chain uses TRBV6-1 with TRBJ2-1; the D gene is possibly TRBD2 (5 bases). This CDR3 is 14 amino acids long. The V end lost 7 bases, the J end lost 9 bases, and 19 bases lay between the germline ends. The V gene's germline CDR1 is MNHNS and CDR2 SASEGT.

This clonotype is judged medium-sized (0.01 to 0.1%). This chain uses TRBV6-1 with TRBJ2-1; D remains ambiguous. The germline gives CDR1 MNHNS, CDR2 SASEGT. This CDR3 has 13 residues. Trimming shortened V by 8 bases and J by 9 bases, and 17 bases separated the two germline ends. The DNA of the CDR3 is TGTGCCAGCTTCGCACCCGCCGGCAGTGAGCAGTTCTTC. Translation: CASFAPAGSEQFF.

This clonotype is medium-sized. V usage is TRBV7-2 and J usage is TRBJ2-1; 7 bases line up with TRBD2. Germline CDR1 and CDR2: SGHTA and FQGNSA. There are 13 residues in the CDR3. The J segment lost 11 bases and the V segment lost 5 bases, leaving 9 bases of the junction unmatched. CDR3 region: CASSEGGDYQQFF. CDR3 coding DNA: TGTGCCAGCAGCGAAGGAGGGGACTATCAGCAGTTCTTC.

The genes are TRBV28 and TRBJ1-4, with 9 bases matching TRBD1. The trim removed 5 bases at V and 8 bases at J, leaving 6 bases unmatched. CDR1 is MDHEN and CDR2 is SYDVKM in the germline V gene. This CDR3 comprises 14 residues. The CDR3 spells CASSLNRGPEKLFF. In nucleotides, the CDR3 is TGTGCCAGCAGTCTGAACAGGGGGCCCGAAAAACTGTTTTTT.

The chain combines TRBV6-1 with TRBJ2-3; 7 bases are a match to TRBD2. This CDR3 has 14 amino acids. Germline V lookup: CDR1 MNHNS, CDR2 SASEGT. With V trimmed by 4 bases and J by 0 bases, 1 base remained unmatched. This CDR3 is CASSVRGSTDTQYF. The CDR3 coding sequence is TGTGCCAGCAGTGTGCGGGGGAGCACAGATACGCAGTATTTT.

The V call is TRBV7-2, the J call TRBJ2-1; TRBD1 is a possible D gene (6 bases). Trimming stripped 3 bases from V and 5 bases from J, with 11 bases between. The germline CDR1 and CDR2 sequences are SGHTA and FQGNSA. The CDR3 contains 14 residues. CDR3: CASSFTQGNNEQFF. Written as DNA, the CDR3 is TGTGCCAGCAGCTTTACACAGGGAAACAATGAGCAGTTCTTC.

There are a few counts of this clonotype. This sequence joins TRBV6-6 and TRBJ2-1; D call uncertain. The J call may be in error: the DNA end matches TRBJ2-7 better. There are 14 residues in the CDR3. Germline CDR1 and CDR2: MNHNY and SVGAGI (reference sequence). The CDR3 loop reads CASSYSIGVDEQYF. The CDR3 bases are TGTGCCAGCAGTTACTCGATAGGTGTCGATGAGCAGTACTTC.

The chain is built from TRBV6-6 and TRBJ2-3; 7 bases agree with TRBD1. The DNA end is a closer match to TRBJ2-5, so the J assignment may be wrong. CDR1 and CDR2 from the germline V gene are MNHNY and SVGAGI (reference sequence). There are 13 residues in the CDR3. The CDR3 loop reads CASSPGQEKTQYF. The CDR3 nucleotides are TGTGCCAGCAGCCCCGGACAGGAGAAGACCCAGTACTTC.